These 15 T cell receptor beta chains were all obtained from the same sample, sequenced in a study of memory B cells and T cells in multiple sclerosis. Here immunoSEQ multiplex PCR was the method, and the copy in TCRdb shows in-frame clones only, minus some. The sample consists of approximately 32,000 clones, about 82% of them appearing once. Stimulus-free culture yielded autoproliferating CFSE-dim and non-proliferating CFSE-high T cells, each sequenced separately. 5x10^7 CFSE-labeled PBMCs were cultured less than 8 days unstimulated, then replicate wells were pooled. These TCRs are of unknown antigen specificity. Sequencing used PBMCs from blood kept in culture. The receptors shown here come from a human donor with multiple sclerosis.

The CDR3 DNA reads as TGTGCCAGCAGTTACTCCCGGACAGCAAACGAGCAGTACTTC. Its translation: CASSYSRTANEQYF. This chain links TRBV6-6 with TRBJ2-7, with D possibly TRBD1 on 6 matching bases. This CDR3 has 14 residues. CDR1 and CDR2 from the germline V gene are MNHNY and SVGAGI (reference sequence). V shed 0 bases and J shed 5 bases, with 11 bases lying between them.

The chain couples TRBV19 to TRBJ1-5; tentatively, D is TRBD1 (6 bases). CDR3 size: 15 residues. Per the germline V gene, CDR1 is LNHDA and CDR2 is SQIVND (reference sequence). Trimming shortened V by 5 bases and J by 5 bases, and 16 bases separated the two germline ends. CDR3 sequence reads: CASSRNGDNYQPQHF. The CDR3 DNA follows: TGTGCCAGTAGTCGTAATGGGGACAATTATCAGCCCCAGCATTTT.

The chain combines TRBV9 with TRBJ1-2, with TRBD1 matching 9 bases. CDR1 is SGDLS, CDR2 YYNGEE, per germline. Trimming at V came to 3 bases and at J to 4 bases, leaving 10 bases not matched to a gene. The CDR3 consists of 16 residues. The CDR3 bases are TGTGCCAGCAGCGGGACAGGGGAAAGACCGGGCTATGGCTACACCTTC. Its translation is CASSGTGERPGYGYTF.

The V call is TRBV9, the J call TRBJ2-3; TRBD2 matches 7 bases. The CDR3 is made up of 18 amino acids. CDR1 and CDR2 from the germline V gene are SGDLS and YYNGEE. Trimming cost V 4 bases and J 6 bases; bases outside gene matches: 20. Written as DNA, the CDR3 is TGTGCCAGCAGCCCCCGGGGTTGGGGGGGGACCCCGCGGGATACGCAGTATTTT. Translating it yields CASSPRGWGGTPRDTQYF.

The chain is built from TRBV5-1 and TRBJ2-2; D perhaps matches TRBD2 (6 bases). The CDR3 contains 15 residues. The germline gives CDR1 SGHRS, CDR2 YFSETQ. Trimming left V 4 bases short and J 10 bases short, with 20 bases between. CDR3 loop: CASSPGGVSGPELFF. DNA for the CDR3: TGCGCCAGCAGCCCTGGAGGGGTTTCAGGACCGGAGCTGTTTTTT.

The chain is built from TRBV7-9 and TRBJ2-5; D is perhaps TRBD2 (6 bases). V was cut by 11 bases and J by 0 bases, with 13 bases left in between. The CDR3 sequence is 13 residues long. Germline V gene data show CDR1 as SEHNR and CDR2 as FQNEAQ (reference sequence). This CDR3 is CASTGAYQETQYF. In nucleotides, the CDR3 is TGTGCCTCAACGGGAGCGTACCAAGAGACCCAGTACTTC.

The chain is built from TRBV18 and TRBJ2-1, with 14 positions matching TRBD2. The CDR3 has 19 residues. From germline, CDR1 is KGHSH and CDR2 LQKENI. V dropped 3 bases and J dropped 4; count of bases not matched to a gene: 11. CDR3 loop: CASSPLGLAGATGYNEQFF. CDR3 sequence (DNA): TGTGCCAGCTCACCGCTGGGACTAGCGGGGGCCACGGGTTACAATGAGCAGTTCTTC. Full variable domain (remainder filled in from reference TRBV18 and TRBJ2-1): NAGVMQNPRHLVRRRGQEARLRCSPMKGHSHVYWYRQLPEEGLKFMVYLQKENIIDESGMPKERFSAEFPKEGPSILRIQQVVRGDSAAYFCASSPLGLAGATGYNEQFFGPGTRLTVL.

This chain joins TRBV7-9 and TRBJ2-5; 9 bases fit TRBD1. The germline CDR1 and CDR2 sequences are SEHNR and FQNEAQ (reference sequence). V was clipped by 0 bases and J by 4 bases; unmatched bases: 6. The CDR3 consists of 16 residues. The CDR3 DNA sequence: TGTGCCAGCAGCTTAGCGGACAGGGGTTCGTCAGAGACCCAGTACTTC. It specifies CASSLADRGSSETQYF.

J is TRBJ2-5 and V is TRBV20-1; D is unresolved. The end of the DNA fits TRBJ2-7 better, so the J call may be wrong. This CDR3 comprises 11 residues. CDR1 and CDR2 (germline): DFQATT, SNEGSKA (reference sequence). The chain's CDR3 is CSARTDVEQYF. The CDR3 DNA reads TGCAGTGCTAGAACGGACGTCGAGCAGTACTTC.

The V gene is TRBV19, the J gene TRBJ2-3; maybe TRBD1 (6 bases). The ends were cut back, 4 bases at V and 3 bases at J, with 11 bases in the middle. The germline gives CDR1 LNHDA, CDR2 SQIVND (reference sequence). This CDR3 region has 14 residues. CDR3 DNA: TGTGCCAGTAGTACCCCACAGGGTACAGATACGCAGTATTTT. It codes for CASSTPQGTDTQYF.

This clone appeared a few times. The chain has TRBV20-1 and TRBJ2-3; D is uncertain. The CDR3 is made up of 11 amino acids. Trimming pared 2 bases from V and 6 bases from J, leaving 6 bases between. Germline values: CDR1 DFQATT, CDR2 SNEGSKA (reference sequence). CDR3 residues: CSARHGDTQYF. The CDR3 nucleotides read TGCAGTGCTAGACACGGGGATACGCAGTATTTT.

This clone appeared a single time. Mismatch with germline at one junction end may stem from a read error. The rearrangement uses TRBV13 and TRBJ1-2; maybe TRBD1 (5 bases). This CDR3 spans 12 amino acids. Germline V lookup: CDR1 PRHDT, CDR2 FYEKMQ (reference sequence). CDR3 DNA: TGTGCCAGCAGCGCATATGGCCAGGGCATCCCCTTC. This gives the protein CASSAYGQGIPF.

This sequence joins TRBV2 and TRBJ1-4; 9 nucleotides match TRBD1. The CDR3 length is 13 residues. The trim removed 7 bases at V and 6 bases at J, leaving 3 bases unmatched. Germline-derived CDR1 and CDR2 are SNHLY and FYNNEI. The chain's CDR3 is CASKGTGHEKLFF. CDR3 DNA sequence: TGTGCCAGCAAAGGGACAGGGCATGAAAAACTGTTTTTT.

The genes are TRBV10-3 and TRBJ2-2; no clear D gene. CDR1 is ENHRY and CDR2 is SYGVKD in the germline V gene. V lost 2 bases to trimming and J lost 6 bases, with 7 bases between them. The CDR3 consists of 13 residues. This chain's CDR3 is CAISEGNPGELFF. The CDR3 bases are TGTGCCATCAGTGAGGGGAATCCCGGGGAGCTGTTTTTT.

The chain combines TRBV28 with TRBJ1-2; D is undetermined. The CDR3 extends over 10 amino acids. Germline V gene sequence: CDR1 MDHEN, CDR2 SYDVKM. V shed 11 bases and J shed 5 bases, with 9 bases lying between them. Here the CDR3 reads CAGGSYGYTF. The CDR3 nucleotides are TGTGCCGGTGGGTCGTATGGCTACACCTTC.